This TCR beta chain is from a study of blood T cell repertoires in COVID-19. About the study: Both acute and convalescent COVID-19 samples were obtained from the United States, Italy and Spain. Sample material is recorded as cDNA or gDNA derived from T cells, B-cell-depleted T cells, or PBMCs.

This clone was observed a few times. Authors' processing steps: Reference gene primer amplification gave nucleated cell count estimates. Using immunoSEQ multiplex PCR, the repertoire was profiled, and TCRdb retains in-frame clones only, with some absent. The DNA gave D and trimming, while V, J and clone size come from that table. The sample gives about 150,000 clones, about 80% of which show up once; roughly 0.58% is in the top ten. This clonotype originated in a man between 60 and 70 years old with acute or convalescent COVID-19. The specimen was peripheral blood.

The CDR3 DNA reads TGCAGCGTTGATGGGGACAGGCCGGGCAATCAGCCCCAGCATTTT. Translating gives CSVDGDRPGNQPQHF. This chain joins TRBV29-1 and TRBJ1-5, with 8 bases matching TRBD1. J gave up 2 bases and V 3 bases, and 6 bases lay outside the gene matches. The CDR3 extends over 15 amino acids. Germline V gives CDR1 SQVTM, CDR2 ANQGSEA.